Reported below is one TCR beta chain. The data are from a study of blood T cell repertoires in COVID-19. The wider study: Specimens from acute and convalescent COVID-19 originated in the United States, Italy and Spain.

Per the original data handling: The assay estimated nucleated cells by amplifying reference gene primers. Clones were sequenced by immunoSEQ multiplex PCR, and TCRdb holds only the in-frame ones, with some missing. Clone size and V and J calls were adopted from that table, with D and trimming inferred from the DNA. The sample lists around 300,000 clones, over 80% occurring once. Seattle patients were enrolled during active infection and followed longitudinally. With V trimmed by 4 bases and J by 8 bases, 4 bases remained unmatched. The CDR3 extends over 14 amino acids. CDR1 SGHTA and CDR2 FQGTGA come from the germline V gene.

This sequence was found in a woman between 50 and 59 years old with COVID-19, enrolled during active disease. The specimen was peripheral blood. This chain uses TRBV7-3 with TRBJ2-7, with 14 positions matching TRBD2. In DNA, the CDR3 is TGTGCCAGCAGCTCCGGGACTAGCGGGAGCCAGCAGTACTTC. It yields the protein CASSSGTSGSQQYF.